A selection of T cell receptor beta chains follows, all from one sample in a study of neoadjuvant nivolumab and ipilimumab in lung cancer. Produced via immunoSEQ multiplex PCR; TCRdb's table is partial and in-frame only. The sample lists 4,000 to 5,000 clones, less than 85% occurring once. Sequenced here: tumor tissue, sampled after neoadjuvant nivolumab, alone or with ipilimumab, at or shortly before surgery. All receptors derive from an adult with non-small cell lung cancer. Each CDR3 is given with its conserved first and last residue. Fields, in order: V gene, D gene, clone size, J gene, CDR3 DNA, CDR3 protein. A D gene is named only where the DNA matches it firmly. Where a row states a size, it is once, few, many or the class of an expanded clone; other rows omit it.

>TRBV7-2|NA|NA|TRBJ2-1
TGTGCCAGCACTCTATCCTACAATGAGCAGTTCTTC
CASTLSYNEQFF
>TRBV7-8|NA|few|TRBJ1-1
TGTGCCAGCAGCTTCGGACCCAACCCGATCCTCATGAACACTGAAGCTTTCTTT
CASSFGPNPILMNTEAFF
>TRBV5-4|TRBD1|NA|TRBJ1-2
TGTGCCAGCCCAAATGGACAGGGGGCCGAGGGTGGCTACACCTTC
CASPNGQGAEGGYTF
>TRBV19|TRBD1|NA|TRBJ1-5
TGTGCCAGTAGTATCTGGCGTCAGGGGGTCAATCAGCCCCAGCATTTT
CASSIWRQGVNQPQHF
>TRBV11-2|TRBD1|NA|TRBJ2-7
TGTGCCAGCAGCCACCACGGGACAGGAAAATACGAGCAGTACTTC
CASSHHGTGKYEQYF
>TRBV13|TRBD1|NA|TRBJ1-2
TGTGCCAGCAGCCGCCAGACAGGGGTCGATGGCTACACCTTC
CASSRQTGVDGYTF
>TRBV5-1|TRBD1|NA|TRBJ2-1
TGCGCCAGCAGCTTGGGGGGACAGGGGATAAGGGAGCAGTTCTTC
CASSLGGQGIREQFF
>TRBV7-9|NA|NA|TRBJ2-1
TGTGCCAGCAGCTTTGCGGGACAGTCGTACAATGAGCAGTTCTTC
CASSFAGQSYNEQFF
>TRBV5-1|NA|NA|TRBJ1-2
TGCGCCAGCAGCTTGGTGGGTAGTCTTGGCTACACCTTC
CASSLVGSLGYTF
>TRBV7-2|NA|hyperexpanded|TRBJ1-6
TGTGCCAGCAGCTTAATCCTCCTCGGGGGATCACCCCTCCACTTT
CASSLILLGGSPLHF
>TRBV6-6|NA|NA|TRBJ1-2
TGTGCCAGCAGTTACGAGGTCTATGGCTACACCTTC
CASSYEVYGYTF
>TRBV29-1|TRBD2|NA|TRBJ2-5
TGCAGCGTTGATTTTGGGAGGGAAGAGACCCAGTACTTC
CSVDFGREETQYF
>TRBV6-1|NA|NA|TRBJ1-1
TGTGCCAGCAGTGTAGGGCAGACGAACACTGAAGCTTTCTTT
CASSVGQTNTEAFF
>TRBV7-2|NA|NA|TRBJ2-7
TGTGCCAGCAGCGCCCAGCTCGAAAGCTACGAGCAGTACTTC
CASSAQLESYEQYF
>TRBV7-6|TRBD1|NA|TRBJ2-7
TGTGCCAGCAGCTCAAACGGACAGGCCTACGAGCAGTACTTC
CASSSNGQAYEQYF
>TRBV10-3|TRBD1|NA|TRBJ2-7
TGTGCCATCACTCCGGGACAGGGGAACTACGAGCAGTACTTC
CAITPGQGNYEQYF
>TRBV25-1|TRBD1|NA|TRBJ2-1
TGTGCCAGCAGTGATGGGAGGACAGGGCCCAATGAGCAGTTCTTC
CASSDGRTGPNEQFF
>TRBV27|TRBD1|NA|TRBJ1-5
TGTGCCAGCAGGGCCTTCGGGACAGTTTATAGCAATCAGCCCCAGCATTTT
CASRAFGTVYSNQPQHF
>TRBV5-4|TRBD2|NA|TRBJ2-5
TGTGCCAGCAGCCCAGGGCGGGGGGGCCATCAGGAGACCCAGTACTTC
CASSPGRGGHQETQYF
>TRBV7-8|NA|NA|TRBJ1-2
TGTGCCAGCAGCTTAGTAGGCAGGGAAGGATATGGCTACACCTTC
CASSLVGREGYGYTF
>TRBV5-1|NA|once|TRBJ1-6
TGCGCCAGCAGCCATAACGGGGATGGGGATTCACCCCTCCACTTT
CASSHNGDGDSPLHF
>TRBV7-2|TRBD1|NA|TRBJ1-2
TGTGCCAGCAGCTGGACAGGGAATCAGGGCTACACCTTC
CASSWTGNQGYTF
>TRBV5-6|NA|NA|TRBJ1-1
TGTGCCAGCAGCACCGGGACCCCGGGGACTGAAGCTTTCTTT
CASSTGTPGTEAFF
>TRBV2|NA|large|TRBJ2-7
TGTGCCAGCAGTGAAAGTGGGCGGGCAGGGGTGTACGAGCAGTACTTC
CASSESGRAGVYEQYF
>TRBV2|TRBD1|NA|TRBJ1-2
TGTGCCGGGTTGGAGGACAGGGGAGAGAATGGCTACACCTTC
CAGLEDRGENGYTF
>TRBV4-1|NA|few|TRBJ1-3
TGCGCCAGCAGCCAAGAGGACCGTCACCGCGCCGGGTCTGGAAACACCATATATTTT
CASSQEDRHRAGSGNTIYF
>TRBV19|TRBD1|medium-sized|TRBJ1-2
TGTGCCAGTACCCAAGAGGGACAGGATGGGATCTATGGCTACACCTTC
CASTQEGQDGIYGYTF
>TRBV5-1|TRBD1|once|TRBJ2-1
TGCGCCAGCAGCGGGACAGGCTACAATGAGCAGTTCTTC
CASSGTGYNEQFF
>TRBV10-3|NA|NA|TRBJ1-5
TGTGCCATCAGTGAGTCGGGTACCCAGGCCCAGCATTTT
CAISESGTQAQHF
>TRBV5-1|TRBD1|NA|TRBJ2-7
TGCGCCAGCAGCTTGCCGTTTGGGACAGGTAATATCCAGCAGTACTTC
CASSLPFGTGNIQQYF
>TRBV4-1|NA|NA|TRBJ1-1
TGCGCCAGCAGCCAAGATGAGGGGAGGACCACTGAAGCTTTCTTT
CASSQDEGRTTEAFF
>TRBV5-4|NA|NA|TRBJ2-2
TGTGCCAGCAGCGCTGGCCAGGACACCGGGGAGCTGTTTTTT
CASSAGQDTGELFF
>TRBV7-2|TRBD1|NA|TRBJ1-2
TGTGCCAGCAGCTTAGGAGCAGGGGGCCAATATGGCTACACCTTC
CASSLGAGGQYGYTF
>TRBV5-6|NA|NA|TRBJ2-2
TGTGCCAGCAGCTTGGGAGGGGGCACCGGGGAGCTGTTTTTT
CASSLGGGTGELFF
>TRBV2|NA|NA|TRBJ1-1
TGTGCCAGCAGCCTCCAGGTGAACACTGAAGCTTTCTTT
CASSLQVNTEAFF
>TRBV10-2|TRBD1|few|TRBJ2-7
TGCGCCAGCAAACAGGGGCCATCCTACGAGCAGTACTTC
CASKQGPSYEQYF
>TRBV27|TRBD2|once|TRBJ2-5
TGTGCCAGCAGTTTCCGCCCCCGGACTAGCGGGGGCCAAGAGACCCAGTACTTC
CASSFRPRTSGGQETQYF
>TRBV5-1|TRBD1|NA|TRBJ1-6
TGCGCCAGCAGCTTGAAAGGACAGGGTGGGTCACCCCTCCACTTT
CASSLKGQGGSPLHF
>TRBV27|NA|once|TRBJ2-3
TGTGCCAGCAGCTACGGACAAAGCCCACTTTATACGCAGTATTTT
CASSYGQSPLYTQYF
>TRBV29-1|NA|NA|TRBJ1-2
TGCAGCGTCCTCGGGCGGGGAACGGGCTATGGCTACACCTTC
CSVLGRGTGYGYTF
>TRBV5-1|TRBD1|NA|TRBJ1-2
TGCGCCAGCAGCCGAACCTTAGGACAGGGGGCGAACTATGGCTACACCTTC
CASSRTLGQGANYGYTF
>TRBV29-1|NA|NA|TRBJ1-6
TGCAGCGCTTCCGAGGGGACGGATAATTCACCCCTCCACTTT
CSASEGTDNSPLHF
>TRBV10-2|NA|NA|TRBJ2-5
TGCGCCAGCAGTTCTAAGATGGGGCGGGGCAGAAGAGAGACCCAGTACTTC
CASSSKMGRGRRETQYF
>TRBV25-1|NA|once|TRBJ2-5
TGTGCCAGCAGTCCGGGACTCGCAAAGGGAGAGACCCAGTACTTC
CASSPGLAKGETQYF
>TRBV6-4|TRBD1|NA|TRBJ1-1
TGTGCCAGCAGCGTTACGGGACAGATGAACACTGAAGCTTTCTTT
CASSVTGQMNTEAFF
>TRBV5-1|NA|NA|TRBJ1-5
TGCGCCAGCAGCTTTGAGGGGGATCAGCCCCAGCATTTT
CASSFEGDQPQHF
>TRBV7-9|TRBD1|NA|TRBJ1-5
TGTGCCAGCAGTCGCGTGTTTCAGGGGGCCGACAGCAATCAGCCCCAGCATTTT
CASSRVFQGADSNQPQHF
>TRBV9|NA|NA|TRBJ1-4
TGTGCCAGCAGCGTAAGGGCGACAACTAATGAAAAACTGTTTTTT
CASSVRATTNEKLFF
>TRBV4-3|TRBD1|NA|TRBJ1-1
TGCGCCAGCAGCAACACCCTACAGGGGTTGGAGAACACTGAAGCTTTCTTT
CASSNTLQGLENTEAFF
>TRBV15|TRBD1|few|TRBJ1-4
TGTGCCACCAGCAGCGATTGGGAGGGACAGGTTAATGAAAAACTGTTTTTT
CATSSDWEGQVNEKLFF
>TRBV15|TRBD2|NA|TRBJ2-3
TGTGCCACCAGCACCGGGACTAGCGCCCCCTCAGATACGCAGTATTTT
CATSTGTSAPSDTQYF
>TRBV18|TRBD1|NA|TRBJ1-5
TGTGCCAGCTCACCGGACAGGAATCAGCCCCAGCATTTT
CASSPDRNQPQHF
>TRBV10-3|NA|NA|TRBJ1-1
TGTGCCATCACCAGGGAGGTGGACACTGAAGCTTTCTTT
CAITREVDTEAFF
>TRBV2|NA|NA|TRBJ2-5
TGTGCCAGCACTGCGATCCGTTCCGAAGAGACCCAGTACTTC
CASTAIRSEETQYF
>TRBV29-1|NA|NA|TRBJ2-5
TGCAGCGTTACCCACGTGGGGCTGAGGGAGACCCAGTACTTC
CSVTHVGLRETQYF
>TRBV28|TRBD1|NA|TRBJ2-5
TGTGCCAGCAGTACCCGGGACAGGGTAATGGAGACCCAGTACTTC
CASSTRDRVMETQYF
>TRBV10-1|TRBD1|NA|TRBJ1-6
TGCGCCAGCAGTGAACAGGGGAATAATTCACCCCTCCACTTT
CASSEQGNNSPLHF
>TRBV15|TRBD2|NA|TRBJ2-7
TGTGCCACCAGCAGTTTAGCGGGGGAGGAGCAGTACTTC
CATSSLAGEEQYF